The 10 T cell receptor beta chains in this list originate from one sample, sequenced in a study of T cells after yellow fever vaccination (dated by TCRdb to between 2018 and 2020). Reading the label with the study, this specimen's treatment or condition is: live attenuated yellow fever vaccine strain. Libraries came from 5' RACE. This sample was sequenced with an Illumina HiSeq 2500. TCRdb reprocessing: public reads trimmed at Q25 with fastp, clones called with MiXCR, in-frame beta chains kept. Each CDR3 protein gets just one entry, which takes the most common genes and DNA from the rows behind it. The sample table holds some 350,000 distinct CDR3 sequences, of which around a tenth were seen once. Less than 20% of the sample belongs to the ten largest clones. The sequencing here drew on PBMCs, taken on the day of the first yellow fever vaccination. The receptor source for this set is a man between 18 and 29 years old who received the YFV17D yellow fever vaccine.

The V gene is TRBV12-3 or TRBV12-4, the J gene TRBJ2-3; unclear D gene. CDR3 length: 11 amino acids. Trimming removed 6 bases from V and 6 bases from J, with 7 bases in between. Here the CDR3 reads CASRSGDTQYF. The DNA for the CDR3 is TGTGCCAGCAGGTCTGGGGATACGCAGTATTTT.

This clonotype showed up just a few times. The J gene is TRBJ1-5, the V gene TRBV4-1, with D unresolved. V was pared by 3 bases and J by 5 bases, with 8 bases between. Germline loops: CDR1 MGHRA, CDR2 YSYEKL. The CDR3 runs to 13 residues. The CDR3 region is CASSQWSDQPQHF. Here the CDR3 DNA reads TGCGCCAGCAGCCAGTGGTCTGATCAGCCCCAGCATTTT.

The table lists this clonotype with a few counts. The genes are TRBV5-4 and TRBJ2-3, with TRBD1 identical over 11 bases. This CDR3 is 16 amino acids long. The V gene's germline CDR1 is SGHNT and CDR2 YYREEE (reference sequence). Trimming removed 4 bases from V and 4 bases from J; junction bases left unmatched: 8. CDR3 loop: CASSAWRTGGADTQYF. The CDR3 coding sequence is TGTGCCAGCAGCGCGTGGCGGACAGGGGGCGCAGATACGCAGTATTTT.

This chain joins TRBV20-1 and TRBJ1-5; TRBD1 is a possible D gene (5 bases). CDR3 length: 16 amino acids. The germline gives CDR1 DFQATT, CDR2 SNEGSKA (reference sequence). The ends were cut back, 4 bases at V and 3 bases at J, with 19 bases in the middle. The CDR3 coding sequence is TGCAGTGCTAAAGTGGAAGCAAGGGGTATCAATCAGCCCCAGCATTTT. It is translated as CSAKVEARGINQPQHF.

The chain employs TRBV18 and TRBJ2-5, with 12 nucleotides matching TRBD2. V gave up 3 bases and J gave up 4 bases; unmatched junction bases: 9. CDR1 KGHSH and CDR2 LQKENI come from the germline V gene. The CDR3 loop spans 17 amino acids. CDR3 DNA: TGTGCCAGCTCACCCTCTAGCGGGGGGGCGTTTCGAGAGACCCAGTACTTC. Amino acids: CASSPSSGGAFRETQYF.

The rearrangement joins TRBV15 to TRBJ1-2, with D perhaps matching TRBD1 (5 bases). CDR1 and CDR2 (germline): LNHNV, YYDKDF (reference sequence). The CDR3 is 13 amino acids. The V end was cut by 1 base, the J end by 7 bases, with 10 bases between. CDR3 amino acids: CATSRGQGGGYTF. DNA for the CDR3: TGTGCCACCAGCAGAGGGCAGGGAGGTGGCTACACCTTC.

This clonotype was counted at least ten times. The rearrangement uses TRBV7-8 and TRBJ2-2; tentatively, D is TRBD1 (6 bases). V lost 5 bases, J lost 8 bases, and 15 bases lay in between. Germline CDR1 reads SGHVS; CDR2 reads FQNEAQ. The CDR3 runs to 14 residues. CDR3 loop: CASSRNTGSGELFF. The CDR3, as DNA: TGTGCCAGCAGCCGAAATACAGGGTCGGGGGAGCTGTTTTTT.

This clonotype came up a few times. CDR3 bases: TGTGCCAGCAGTCCCCGACAATTGCGGACAGATACGCAGTATTTT. This translates into CASSPRQLRTDTQYF. V usage is TRBV6-1 and J usage is TRBJ2-3; no firm D call. Trimming took off 5 bases at V and 3 bases at J, with 15 bases between the two ends. Germline values: CDR1 MNHNS, CDR2 SASEGT. This CDR3 is built from 15 residues.

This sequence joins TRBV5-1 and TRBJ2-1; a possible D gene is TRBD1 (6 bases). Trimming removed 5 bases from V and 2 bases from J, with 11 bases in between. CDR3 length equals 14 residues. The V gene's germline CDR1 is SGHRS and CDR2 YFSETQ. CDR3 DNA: TGCGCCAGCAGTACAGGGTCAGCCTACAATGAGCAGTTCTTC. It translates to CASSTGSAYNEQFF.

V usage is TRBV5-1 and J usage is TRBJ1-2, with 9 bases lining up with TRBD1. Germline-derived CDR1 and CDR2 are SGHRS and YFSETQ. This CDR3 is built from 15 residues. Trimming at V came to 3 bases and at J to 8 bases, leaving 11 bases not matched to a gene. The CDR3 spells CASSSNVGQGSGYTF. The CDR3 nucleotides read TGCGCCAGCAGCTCAAACGTCGGACAGGGGAGCGGCTACACCTTC. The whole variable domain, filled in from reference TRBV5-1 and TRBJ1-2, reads KAGVTQTPRYLIKTRGQQVTLSCSPISGHRSVSWYQQTPGQGLQFLFEYFSETQRNKGNFPGRFSGRQFSNSRSEMNVSTLELGDSALYLCASSSNVGQGSGYTFGSGTRLTVV.